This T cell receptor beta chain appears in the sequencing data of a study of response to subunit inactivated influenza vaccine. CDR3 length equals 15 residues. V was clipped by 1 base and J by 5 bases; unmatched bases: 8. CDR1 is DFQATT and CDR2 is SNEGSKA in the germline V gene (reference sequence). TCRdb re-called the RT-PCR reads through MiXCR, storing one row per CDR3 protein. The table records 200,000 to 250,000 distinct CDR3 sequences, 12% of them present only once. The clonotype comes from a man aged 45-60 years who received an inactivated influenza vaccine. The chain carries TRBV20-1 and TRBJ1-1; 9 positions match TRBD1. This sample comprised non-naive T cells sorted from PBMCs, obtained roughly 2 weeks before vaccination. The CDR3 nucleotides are TGCAGTGCTAGAGCCGGACAGGGGCTGGGGACTGAAGCTTTCTTT. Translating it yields CSARAGQGLGTEAFF.